This T cell receptor beta chain was sequenced for a study of blood T cell repertoires in COVID-19. Study in general: Acute-phase and convalescent COVID-19 samples originated in the United States, Italy and Spain. PBMCs, B-cell-depleted T cells, or T cells were the source of the cDNA or gDNA that made up the material.

Per the original methods: Amplified reference gene primers provided the basis for estimating nucleated cell counts. Measured with immunoSEQ multiplex PCR; TCRdb has only the in-frame clones, and not every one. The V and J calls and the clone size are those of that table, but D and trimming were determined from the DNA. The data show about 120,000 clones, around 85% seen once. CDR1 and CDR2 (germline): SGHRS, YFSETQ. The CDR3 extends over 14 amino acids. Trimming took off 3 bases at V and 7 bases at J, with 13 bases between the two ends. What was sequenced was peripheral blood. This sequence originates from a man aged 55 to 69 with acute or convalescent COVID-19. The chain has TRBV5-1 and TRBJ1-4; TRBD1 might be the D (5 bases). The CDR3 reads CASSSAPDSEKLFF. Written as DNA, the CDR3 is TGCGCCAGCAGCTCTGCCCCCGACAGTGAAAAACTGTTTTTT.